This T cell receptor (beta chain) stems from a study of molecular identifiers for immune sequencing clone quantification (dated by TCRdb to 2016 to 2019). With respect to the entire study: For a replicate experiment, the RNA from either roughly 18,000 or 92,000 naive CD8 T cells was divided into five aliquots, and four of those aliquots went on to sequencing. CD8 T cells were used in a methods study to benchmark molecular-identifier clustering-based TCR repertoire sequencing (MIDCIRS) and TCR RNA copy counting. What the research found in general, with its limitations: Even against a background of 750,000 to 1,000,000 naive CD8 T cells, spiked-in Jurkat TCR RNA amounting to a single cell's worth was reported to be detectable. The sizes of highly expanded clones could end up underestimated when identical TCR molecules share a barcode. In CMV-specific effector cells, over 98% of molecules were held by clones above 20 RNA copies, whereas under 1% of molecules were held by such clones in naive cells. Modeling gave about 3 recovered TCR RNA copies per cell versus 8 to 10 by digital PCR, implying approximately 30% capture efficiency. When barcode sub-clustering was not used, chimeric consensus sequences inflated TCR diversity, with chimeras reaching as high as 47%. The naive libraries included spiked-in Jurkat TCR RNA (roughly 11 copies' worth), and this RNA is not part of the donor repertoire.

The library relied on PCR. The data were produced on a NextSeq 500. Preparation of bulk TCR libraries followed a previously described approach, with the TCR primers listed in Table S5. Purification of total RNA was performed with the Qiagen AllPrep DNA/RNA kit. Before analysis, reads from multiple sequencing runs of one library were combined. As for the original processing: Reads were retained only if their TCR constant sequence matched exactly, and those retained reads were trimmed to 150 nt and grouped according to their 12-nt molecular barcodes. Within each barcode group, reads were sub-clustered at a 15% Levenshtein threshold, and quality-weighted consensus sequences were built per RNA molecule. Non-functional sequences were excluded, and lower-count sequences lying one edit away from another sequence were also excluded. On the basis of fitting two negative binomial distributions, barcode sub-clusters with fewer than 20% of the maximum read count were discarded. The public reads were reanalyzed by TCRdb: fastp trimming at Q25, MiXCR alignment, in-frame beta chains only. Rows matching on CDR3 protein sequence are summarized as one entry with the most common DNA and genes. The V and J calls were determined by TCRdb, not by the authors. In all, the sample holds about 510,000 distinct CDR3 sequences, and roughly 25% of those were seen once. Around 0.8% of the sample belongs to the ten largest clones.

Libraries of naive CD8 T cells were built from around 20,000 to 990,000 sorted cells, with 10%, 30% or 50% of the purified RNA used. On a BD FACSAria II, naive CD8 T cells were FACS-sorted as CD8+CD4-CCR7+CD45RA+ and collected into RLT Plus buffer. Approximately 9 TCR copies' worth of Jurkat RNA were spiked into roughly 17,000-1,100,000 naive CD8 T cell samples to test detection sensitivity. Enrichment of CD8 T cells was done with RosetteSep CD8+ T Cell Enrichment Cocktail plus Ficoll-Paque, and ACK red cell lysis came afterward. Reading from cysteine to phenylalanine, the CDR3 counts 13 amino acids. Of all the DNA, just the CDR3 is kept, 39 bases in frame from base 1. CDR1 and CDR2 are read off the germline V gene as MNHEY and SVGAGI. This clonotype turned up a few times. The antigen this receptor binds is unknown. A much larger clone lies one base from this, so it may be a read error.

The chain couples TRBV6-5 to TRBJ1-1; the D gene remains uncertain. The TCR was taken from a human donor in good health. Some libraries in this study had Jurkat cell RNA spiked in. The material sequenced was naive CD8+ T cells from blood, with Jurkat cell RNA spiked in. The cell subset or site label, as the study defines it: FACS-sorted CD8+CD4-CCR7+CD45RA+ naive T cells. CDR3 reads: CASRINGNTAAFF. The nucleotide sequence is TGTGCCAGCAGGATCAACGGAAACACTGCAGCTTTCTTT.